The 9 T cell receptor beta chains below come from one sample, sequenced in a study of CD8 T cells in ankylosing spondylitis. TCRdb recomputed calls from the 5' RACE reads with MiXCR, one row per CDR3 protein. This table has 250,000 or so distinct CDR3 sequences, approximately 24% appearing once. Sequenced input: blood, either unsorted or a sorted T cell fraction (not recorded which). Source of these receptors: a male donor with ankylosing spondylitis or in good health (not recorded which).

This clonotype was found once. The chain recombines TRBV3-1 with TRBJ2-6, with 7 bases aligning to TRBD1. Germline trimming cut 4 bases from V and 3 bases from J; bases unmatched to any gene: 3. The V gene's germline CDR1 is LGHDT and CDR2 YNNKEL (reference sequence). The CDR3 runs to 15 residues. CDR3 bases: TGTGCCAGCAGCCGACAGGGTGTTGGGGCCAACGTCCTGACTTTC. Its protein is CASSRQGVGANVLTF.

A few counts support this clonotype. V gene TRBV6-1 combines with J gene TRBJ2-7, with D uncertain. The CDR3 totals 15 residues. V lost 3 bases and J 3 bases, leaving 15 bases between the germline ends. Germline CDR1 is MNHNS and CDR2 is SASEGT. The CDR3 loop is CASSEGWAQSYEQYF. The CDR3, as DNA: TGTGCCAGCAGTGAGGGGTGGGCCCAGAGCTACGAGCAGTACTTC.

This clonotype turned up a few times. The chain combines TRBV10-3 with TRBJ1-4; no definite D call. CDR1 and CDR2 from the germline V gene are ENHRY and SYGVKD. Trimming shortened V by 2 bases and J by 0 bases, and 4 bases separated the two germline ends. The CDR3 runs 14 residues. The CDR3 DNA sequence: TGTGCCATCAGTGAGCCCACAACTAATGAAAAACTGTTTTTT. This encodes CAISEPTTNEKLFF.

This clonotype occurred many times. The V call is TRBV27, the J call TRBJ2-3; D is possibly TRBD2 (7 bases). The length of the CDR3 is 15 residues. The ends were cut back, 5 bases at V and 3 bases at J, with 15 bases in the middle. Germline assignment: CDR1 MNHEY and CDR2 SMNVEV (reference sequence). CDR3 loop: CASSPMGGATDTQYF. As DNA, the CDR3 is TGTGCCAGCAGTCCCATGGGGGGGGCGACAGATACGCAGTATTTT.

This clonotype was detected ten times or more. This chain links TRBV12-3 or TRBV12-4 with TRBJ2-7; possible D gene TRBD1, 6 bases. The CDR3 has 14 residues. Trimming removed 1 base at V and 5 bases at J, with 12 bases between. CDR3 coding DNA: TGTGCCAGCAGTTTAGACAGGGATAGGGACGAGCAGTACTTC. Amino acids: CASSLDRDRDEQYF.

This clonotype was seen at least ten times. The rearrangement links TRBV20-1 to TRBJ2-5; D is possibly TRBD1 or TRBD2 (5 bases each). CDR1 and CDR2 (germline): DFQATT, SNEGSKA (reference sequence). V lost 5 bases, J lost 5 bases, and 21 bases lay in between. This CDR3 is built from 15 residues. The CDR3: CSAPRDAPSWETQYF. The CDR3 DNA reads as TGCAGTGCTCCCCGGGACGCACCCTCTTGGGAGACCCAGTACTTC.

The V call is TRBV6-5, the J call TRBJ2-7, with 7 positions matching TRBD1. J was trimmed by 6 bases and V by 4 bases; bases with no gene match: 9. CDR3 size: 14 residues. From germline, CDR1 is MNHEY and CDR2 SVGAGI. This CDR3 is CASSSAGRQGEQYF. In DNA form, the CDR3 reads TGTGCCAGCAGTTCCGCCGGAAGACAGGGCGAGCAGTACTTC.

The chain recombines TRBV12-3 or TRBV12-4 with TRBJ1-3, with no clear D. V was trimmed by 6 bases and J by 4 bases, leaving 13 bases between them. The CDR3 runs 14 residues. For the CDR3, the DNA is TGTGCCAGCAGGGTAGCGGGGTCCGGAAACACCATATATTTT. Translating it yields CASRVAGSGNTIYF.

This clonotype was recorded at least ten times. The CDR3 sequence: CAITRRENTEAFF. CDR3 nucleotide sequence: TGTGCCATCACGAGGCGGGAGAACACTGAAGCTTTCTTT. The chain links TRBV10-3 to TRBJ1-1; D gene unclear. This CDR3 has 13 residues. CDR1 is ENHRY and CDR2 is SYGVKD in the germline V gene. V lost 7 bases to trimming and J lost 1 base, with 10 bases between them.